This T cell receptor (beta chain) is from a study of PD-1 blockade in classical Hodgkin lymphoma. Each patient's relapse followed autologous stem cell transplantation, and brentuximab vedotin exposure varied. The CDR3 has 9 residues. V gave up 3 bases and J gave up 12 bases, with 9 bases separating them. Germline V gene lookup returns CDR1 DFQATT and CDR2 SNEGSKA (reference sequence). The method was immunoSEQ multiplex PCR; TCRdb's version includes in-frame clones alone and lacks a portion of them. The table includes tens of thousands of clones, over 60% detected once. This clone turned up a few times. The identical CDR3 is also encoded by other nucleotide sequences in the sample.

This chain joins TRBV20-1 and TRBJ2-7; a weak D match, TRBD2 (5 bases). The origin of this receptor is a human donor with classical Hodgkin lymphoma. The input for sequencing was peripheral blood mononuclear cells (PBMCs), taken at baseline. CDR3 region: CSASSGGYF. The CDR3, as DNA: TGCAGTGCTAGTTCAGGAGGGTACTTC.